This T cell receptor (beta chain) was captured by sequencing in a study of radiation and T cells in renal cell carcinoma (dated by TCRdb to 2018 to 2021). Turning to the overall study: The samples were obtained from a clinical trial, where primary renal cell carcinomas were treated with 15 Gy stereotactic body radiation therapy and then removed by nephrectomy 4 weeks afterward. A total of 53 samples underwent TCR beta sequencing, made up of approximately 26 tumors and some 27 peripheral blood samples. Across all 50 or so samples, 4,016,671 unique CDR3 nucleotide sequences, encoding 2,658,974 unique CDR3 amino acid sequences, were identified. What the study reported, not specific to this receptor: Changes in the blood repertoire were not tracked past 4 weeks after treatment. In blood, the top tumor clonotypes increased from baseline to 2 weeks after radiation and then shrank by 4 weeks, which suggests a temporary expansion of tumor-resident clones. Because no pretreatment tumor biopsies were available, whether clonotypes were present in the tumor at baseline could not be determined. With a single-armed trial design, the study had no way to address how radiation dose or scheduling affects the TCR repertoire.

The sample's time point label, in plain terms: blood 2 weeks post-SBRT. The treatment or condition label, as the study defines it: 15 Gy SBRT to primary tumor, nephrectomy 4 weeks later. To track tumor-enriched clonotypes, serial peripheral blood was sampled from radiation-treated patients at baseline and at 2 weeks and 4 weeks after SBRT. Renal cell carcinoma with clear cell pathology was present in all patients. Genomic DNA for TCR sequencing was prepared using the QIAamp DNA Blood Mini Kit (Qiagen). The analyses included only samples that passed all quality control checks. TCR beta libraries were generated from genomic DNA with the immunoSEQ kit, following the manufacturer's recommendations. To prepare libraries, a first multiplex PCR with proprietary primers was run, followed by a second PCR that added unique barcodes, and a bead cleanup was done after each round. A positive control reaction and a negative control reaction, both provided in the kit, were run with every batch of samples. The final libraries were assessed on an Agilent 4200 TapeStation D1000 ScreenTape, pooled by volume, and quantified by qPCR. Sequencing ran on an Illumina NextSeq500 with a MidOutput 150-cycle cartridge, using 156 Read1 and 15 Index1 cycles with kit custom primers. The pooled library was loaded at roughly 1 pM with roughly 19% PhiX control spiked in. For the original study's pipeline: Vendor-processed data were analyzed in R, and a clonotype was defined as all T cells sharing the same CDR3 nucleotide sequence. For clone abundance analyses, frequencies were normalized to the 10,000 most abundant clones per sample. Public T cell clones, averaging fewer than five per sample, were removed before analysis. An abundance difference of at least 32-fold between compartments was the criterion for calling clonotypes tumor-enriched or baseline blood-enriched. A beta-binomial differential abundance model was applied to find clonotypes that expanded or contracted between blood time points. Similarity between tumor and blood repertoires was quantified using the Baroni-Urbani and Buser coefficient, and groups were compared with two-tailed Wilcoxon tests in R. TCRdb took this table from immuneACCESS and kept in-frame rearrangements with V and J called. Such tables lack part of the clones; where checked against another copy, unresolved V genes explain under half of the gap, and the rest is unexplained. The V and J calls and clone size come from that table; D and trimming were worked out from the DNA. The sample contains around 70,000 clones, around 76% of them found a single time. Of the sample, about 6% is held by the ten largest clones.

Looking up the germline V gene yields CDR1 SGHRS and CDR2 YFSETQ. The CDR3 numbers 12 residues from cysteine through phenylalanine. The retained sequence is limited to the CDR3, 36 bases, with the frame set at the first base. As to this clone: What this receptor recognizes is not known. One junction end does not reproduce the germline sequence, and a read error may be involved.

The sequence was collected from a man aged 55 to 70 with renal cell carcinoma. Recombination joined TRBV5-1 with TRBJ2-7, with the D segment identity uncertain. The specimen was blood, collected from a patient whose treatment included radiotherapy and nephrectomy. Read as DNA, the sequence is TGCGCCAGCAGCTTGGACAGCCGACGTTCTTTCTTC. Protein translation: CASSLDSRRSFF. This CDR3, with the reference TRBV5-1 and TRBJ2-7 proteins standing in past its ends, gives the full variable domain KAGVTQTPRYLIKTRGQQVTLSCSPISGHRSVSWYQQTPGQGLQFLFEYFSETQRNKGNFPGRFSGRQFSNSRSEMNVSTLELGDSALYLCASSLDSRRSFFGPGTRLTVT.